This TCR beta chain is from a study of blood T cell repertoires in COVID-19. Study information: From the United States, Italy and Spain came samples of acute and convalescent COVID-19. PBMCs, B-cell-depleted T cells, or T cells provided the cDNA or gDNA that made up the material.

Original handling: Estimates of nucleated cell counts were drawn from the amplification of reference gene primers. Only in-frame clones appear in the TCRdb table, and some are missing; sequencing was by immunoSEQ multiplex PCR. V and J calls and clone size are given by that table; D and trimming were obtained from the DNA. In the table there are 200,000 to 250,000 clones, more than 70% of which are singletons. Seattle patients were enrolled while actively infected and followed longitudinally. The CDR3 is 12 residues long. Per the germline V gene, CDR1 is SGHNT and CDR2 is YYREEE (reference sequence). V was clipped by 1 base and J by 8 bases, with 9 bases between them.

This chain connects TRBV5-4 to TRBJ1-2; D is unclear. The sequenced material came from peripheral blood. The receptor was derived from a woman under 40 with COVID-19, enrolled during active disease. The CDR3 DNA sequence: TGTGCCAGCAGCTTGATGAGGGTAGGCTACACCTTC. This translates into CASSLMRVGYTF.